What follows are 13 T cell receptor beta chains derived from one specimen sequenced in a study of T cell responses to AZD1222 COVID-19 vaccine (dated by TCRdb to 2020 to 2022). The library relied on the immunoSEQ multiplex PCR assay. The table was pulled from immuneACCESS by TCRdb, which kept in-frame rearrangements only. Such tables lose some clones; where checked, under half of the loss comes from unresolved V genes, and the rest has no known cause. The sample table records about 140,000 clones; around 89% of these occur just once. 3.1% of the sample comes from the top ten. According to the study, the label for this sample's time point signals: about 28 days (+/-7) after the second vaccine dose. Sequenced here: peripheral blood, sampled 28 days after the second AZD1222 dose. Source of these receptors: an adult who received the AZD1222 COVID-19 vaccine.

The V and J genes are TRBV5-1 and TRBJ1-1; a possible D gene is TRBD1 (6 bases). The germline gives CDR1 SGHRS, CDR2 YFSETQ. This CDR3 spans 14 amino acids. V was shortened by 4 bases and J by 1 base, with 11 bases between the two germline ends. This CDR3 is CASSGGPGNTEAFF. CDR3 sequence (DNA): TGCGCCAGCAGCGGGGGCCCCGGGAACACTGAAGCTTTCTTT.

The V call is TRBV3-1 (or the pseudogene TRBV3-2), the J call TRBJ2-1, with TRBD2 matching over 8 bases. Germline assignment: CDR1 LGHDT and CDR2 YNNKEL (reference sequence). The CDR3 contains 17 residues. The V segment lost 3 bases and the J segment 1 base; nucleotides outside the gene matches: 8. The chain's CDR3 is CASSHLGAGGSYNEQFF. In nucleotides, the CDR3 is TGTGCCAGCAGCCACCTTGGGGCGGGGGGTTCCTACAATGAGCAGTTCTTC.

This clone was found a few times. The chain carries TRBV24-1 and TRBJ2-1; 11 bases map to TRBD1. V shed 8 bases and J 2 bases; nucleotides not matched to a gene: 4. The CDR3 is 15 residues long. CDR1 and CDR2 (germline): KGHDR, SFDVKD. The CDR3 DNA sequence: TGTGCCACCACCCCGGGACAGGGGGCCTACAATGAGCAGTTCTTC. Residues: CATTPGQGAYNEQFF.

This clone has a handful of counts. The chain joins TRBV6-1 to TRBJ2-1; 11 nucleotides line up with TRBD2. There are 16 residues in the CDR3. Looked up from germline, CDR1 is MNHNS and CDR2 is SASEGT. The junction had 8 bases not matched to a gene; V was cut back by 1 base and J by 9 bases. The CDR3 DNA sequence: TGTGCCAGCAGTGAAGGGGGTAGCGGGAGGGCCAGTGAGCAGTTCTTC. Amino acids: CASSEGGSGRASEQFF.

CDR3 sequence (DNA): TGTGCCAGCAGTGAAGACAGGCTTAGCACAGATACGCAGTATTTT. Its translation is CASSEDRLSTDTQYF. The chain employs TRBV2 and TRBJ2-3; D possibly corresponds to TRBD1 (5 bases). Between the trimmed V and J ends, which lost 1 base and 0 bases, there was a span of 8 bases. This CDR3 is 15 amino acids long. The germline CDR1 and CDR2 sequences are SNHLY and FYNNEI.

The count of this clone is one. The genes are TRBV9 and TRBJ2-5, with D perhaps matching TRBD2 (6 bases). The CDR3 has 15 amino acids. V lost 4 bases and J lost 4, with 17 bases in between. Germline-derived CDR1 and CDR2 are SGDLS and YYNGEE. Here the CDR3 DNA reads TGTGCCAGCAGCCCAGTGGGGACTCAAAGAGAGACCCAGTACTTC. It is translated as CASSPVGTQRETQYF.

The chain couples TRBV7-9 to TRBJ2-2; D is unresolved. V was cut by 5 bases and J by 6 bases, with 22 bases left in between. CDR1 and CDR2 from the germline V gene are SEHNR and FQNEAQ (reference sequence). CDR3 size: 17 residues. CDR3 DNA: TGTGCCAGCAGCCTTGTTTTGGGTTTTCGTGGGGCCGGGGAGCTGTTTTTT. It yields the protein CASSLVLGFRGAGELFF. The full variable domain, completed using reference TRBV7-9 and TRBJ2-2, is DTGVSQNPRHKITKRGQNVTFRCDPISEHNRLYWYRQTLGQGPEFLTYFQNEAQLEKSRLLSDRFSAERPKGSFSTLEIQRTEQGDSAMYLCASSLVLGFRGAGELFFGEGSRLTVL.

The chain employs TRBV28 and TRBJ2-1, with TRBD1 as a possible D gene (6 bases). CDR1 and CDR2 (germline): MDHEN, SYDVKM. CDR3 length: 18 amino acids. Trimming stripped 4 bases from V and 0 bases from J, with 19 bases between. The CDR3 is CASSSPTFGQSSYNEQFF. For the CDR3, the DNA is TGTGCCAGCAGTTCCCCGACCTTCGGACAGAGCTCCTACAATGAGCAGTTCTTC.

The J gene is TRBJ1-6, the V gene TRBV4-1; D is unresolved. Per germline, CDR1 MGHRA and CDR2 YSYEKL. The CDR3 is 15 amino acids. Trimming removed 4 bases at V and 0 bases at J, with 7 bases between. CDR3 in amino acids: CASSPTSSYNSPLHF. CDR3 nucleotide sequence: TGCGCCAGCAGCCCCACTAGCTCCTATAATTCACCCCTCCACTTT.

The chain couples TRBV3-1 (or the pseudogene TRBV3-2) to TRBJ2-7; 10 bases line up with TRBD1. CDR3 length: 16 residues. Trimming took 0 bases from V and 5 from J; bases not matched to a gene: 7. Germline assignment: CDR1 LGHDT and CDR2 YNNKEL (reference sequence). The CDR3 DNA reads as TGTGCCAGCAGCCAAGAATCCGGGACAGGGGTCCACGAGCAGTACTTC. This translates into CASSQESGTGVHEQYF.

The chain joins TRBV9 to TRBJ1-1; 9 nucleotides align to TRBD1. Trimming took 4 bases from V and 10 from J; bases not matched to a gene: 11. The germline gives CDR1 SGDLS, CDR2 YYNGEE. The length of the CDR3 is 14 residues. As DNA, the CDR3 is TGTGCCAGCAGCCCATCGGGACAGGGCGGGGGAGCTTTCTTT. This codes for CASSPSGQGGGAFF.

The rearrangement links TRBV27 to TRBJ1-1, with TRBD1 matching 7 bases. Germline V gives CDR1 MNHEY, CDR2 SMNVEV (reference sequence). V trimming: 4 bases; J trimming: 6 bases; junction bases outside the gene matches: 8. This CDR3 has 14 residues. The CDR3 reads CASSSIHRGAEAFF. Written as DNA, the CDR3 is TGTGCCAGCAGTTCGATTCACAGGGGCGCTGAAGCTTTCTTT.

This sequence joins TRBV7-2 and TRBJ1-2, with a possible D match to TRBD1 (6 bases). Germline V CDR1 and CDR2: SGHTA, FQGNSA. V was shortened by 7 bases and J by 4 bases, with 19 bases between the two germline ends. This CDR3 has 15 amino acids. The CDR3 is CASKERGIQGYGYTF. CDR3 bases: TGTGCCAGCAAAGAGAGGGGGATTCAGGGCTATGGCTACACCTTC.